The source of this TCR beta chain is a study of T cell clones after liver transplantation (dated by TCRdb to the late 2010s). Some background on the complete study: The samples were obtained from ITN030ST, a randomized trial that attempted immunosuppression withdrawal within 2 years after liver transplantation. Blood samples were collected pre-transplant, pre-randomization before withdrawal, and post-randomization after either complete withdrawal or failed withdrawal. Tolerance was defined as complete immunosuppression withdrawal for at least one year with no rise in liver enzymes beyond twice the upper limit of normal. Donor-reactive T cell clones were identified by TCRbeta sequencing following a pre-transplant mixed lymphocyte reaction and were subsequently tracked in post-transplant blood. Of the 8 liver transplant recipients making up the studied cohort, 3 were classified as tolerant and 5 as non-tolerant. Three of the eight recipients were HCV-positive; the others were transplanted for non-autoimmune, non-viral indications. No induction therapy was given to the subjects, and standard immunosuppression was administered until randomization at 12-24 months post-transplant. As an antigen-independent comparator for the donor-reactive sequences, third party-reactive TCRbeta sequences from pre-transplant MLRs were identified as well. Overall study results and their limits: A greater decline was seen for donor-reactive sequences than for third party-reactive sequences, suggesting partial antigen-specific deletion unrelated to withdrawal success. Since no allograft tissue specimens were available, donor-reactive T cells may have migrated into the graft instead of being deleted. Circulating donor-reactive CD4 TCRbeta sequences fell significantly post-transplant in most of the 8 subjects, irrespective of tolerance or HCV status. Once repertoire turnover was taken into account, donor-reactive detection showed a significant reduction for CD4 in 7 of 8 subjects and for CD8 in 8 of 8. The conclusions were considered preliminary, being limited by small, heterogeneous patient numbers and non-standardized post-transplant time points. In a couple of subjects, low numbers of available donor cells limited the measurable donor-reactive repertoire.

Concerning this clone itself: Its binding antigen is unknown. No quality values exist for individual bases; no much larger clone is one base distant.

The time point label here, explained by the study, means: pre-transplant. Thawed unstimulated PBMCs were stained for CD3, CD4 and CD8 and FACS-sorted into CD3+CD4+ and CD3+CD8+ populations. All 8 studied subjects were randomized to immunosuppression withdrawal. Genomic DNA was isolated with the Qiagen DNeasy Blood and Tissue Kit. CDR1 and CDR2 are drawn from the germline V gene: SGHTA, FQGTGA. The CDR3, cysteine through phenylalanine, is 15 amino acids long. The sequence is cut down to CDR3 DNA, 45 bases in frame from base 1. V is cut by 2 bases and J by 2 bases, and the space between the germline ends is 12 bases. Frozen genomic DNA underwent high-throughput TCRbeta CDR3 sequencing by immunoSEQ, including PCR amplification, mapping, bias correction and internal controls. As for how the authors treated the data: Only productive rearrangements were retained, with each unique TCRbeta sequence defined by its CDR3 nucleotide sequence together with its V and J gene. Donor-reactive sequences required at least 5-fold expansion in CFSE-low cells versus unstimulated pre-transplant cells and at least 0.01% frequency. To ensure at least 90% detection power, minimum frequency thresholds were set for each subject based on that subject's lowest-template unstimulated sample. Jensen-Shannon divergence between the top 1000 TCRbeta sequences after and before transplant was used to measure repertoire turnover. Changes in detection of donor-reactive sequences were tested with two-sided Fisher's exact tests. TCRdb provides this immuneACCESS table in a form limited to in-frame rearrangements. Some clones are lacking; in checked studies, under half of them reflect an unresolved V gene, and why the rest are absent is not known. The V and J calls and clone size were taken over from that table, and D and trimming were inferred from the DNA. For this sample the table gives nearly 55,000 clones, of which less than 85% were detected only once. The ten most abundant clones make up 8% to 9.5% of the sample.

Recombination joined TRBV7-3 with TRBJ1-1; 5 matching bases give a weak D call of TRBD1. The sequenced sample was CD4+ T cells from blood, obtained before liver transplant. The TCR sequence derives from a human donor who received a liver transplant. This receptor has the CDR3 CASSLQGPPNTEAFF. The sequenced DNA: TGTGCCAGCAGCTTACAGGGTCCCCCTAACACTGAAGCTTTCTTT.